This T cell receptor (beta chain) was sequenced for a study of molecular identifiers for immune sequencing clone quantification. Study results and caveats: Spiked TCR RNA from one Jurkat cell reportedly showed up when mixed among one million naive cells. Because of identical TCR molecules sharing a barcode, sizes of highly expanded clones could be underestimated.

Naive CD8 T cells, phenotype CD8+CD4-CCR7+CD45RA+, were sorted. This clonotype was seen a few times. Its antigen is as yet unknown. Bulk libraries came from a prior protocol with listed TCR primers. From the PCR reads, TCRdb called clonotypes with MiXCR, one entry per CDR3 protein. Found here are about 510,000 distinct CDR3 sequences, over 20% of them singletons; the top ten hold around 0.84%. The CDR3 extends over 15 amino acids. Trimming removed 6 bases from V and 2 bases from J, with 17 bases in between. The clonotype was recovered from a human donor in good health. Some libraries in this study had Jurkat cell RNA spiked in. The sample was naive CD8+ T cells from blood, with Jurkat cell RNA spiked in. As to subset: FACS-sorted CD8+CD4-CCR7+CD45RA+ naive T cells. V usage is TRBV12-3 or TRBV12-4 and J usage is TRBJ2-7, with D possibly TRBD2 on 5 matching bases. This chain's CDR3 is CASSLHLYGTYEQYF. The CDR3, as DNA: TGTGCCAGCAGCCTACACCTCTACGGGACCTACGAGCAGTACTTC.